The subject of this entry is one T cell receptor beta chain. Its antigen is currently unknown. CD45RA+ naive and CD45RA-negative memory subsets were separated from CD4+ cells. The data are from a study of shared clonotypes between healthy human individuals. Overall study results and limits: Tissue TCR repertoires likely differ from these blood-only repertoires.

Method: immunoSEQ multiplex PCR; TCRdb's copy keeps in-frame clones and lacks some. The sample comprises fewer than 400,000 clones, approximately 79% of which are singletons, and under 13% rests with the top ten. V dropped 6 bases and J dropped 10 bases, with 13 bases sitting between them. This CDR3 is built from 12 residues. CDR1 and CDR2 (germline): MDHEN, SYDVKM. This sequence originates from a man aged 25-45 years in good health. Sample: memory CD4+ T cells sorted from blood. Subset of the sample: CD45RA-negative fraction. V usage is TRBV28 and J usage is TRBJ2-4; D could derive from TRBD1 or TRBD2 (5 bases each). CDR3 residues: CASSYGTGIQYF. CDR3 nucleotide sequence: TGTGCCAGCAGCTACGGGACCGGGATTCAGTACTTC.